The 32 T cell receptor beta chains presented below share a single source sample, sequenced in a study of T-cell reconstitution after alpha-beta-depleted transplantation in children. Researchers prepared the TCRbeta library using unique molecular identifiers, the study reports. TCRdb recomputed calls from the PCR reads with MiXCR, one row per CDR3 protein. The sample contains around 200,000 distinct CDR3 sequences, approximately 15% of which appear only once. The sequences come from PBMCs, mostly from graft donor cells, collected 360 days after TCRalphabeta/CD19-depleted stem cell transplant. These receptor sequences come from a male patient aged 2 to 10 who had a stem cell transplant for acute lymphoblastic leukemia, so the T cells may come from the graft donor.

V is TRBV4-2 and J is TRBJ2-7; 7 bases are a match to TRBD2. The V gene end was trimmed by 0 bases and the J gene end by 3 bases; junction bases not matched to a gene: 11. Per germline, CDR1 LGHNA and CDR2 YNFKEQ. This CDR3 has 17 amino acids. The DNA for the CDR3 is TGTGCCAGCAGCCAAGATCGACTAGCAGAAGCAAGCTACGAGCAGTACTTC. Translating it yields CASSQDRLAEASYEQYF.

The sample holds a few counts of this clonotype. The CDR3 loop is CATRQAPGEQPQHF. The CDR3 region has the DNA TGCGCCACCAGGCAGGCCCCGGGGGAGCAGCCCCAGCATTTT. This chain joins TRBV5-1 and TRBJ1-5; possibly TRBD1 for D (5 bases). Trimming took 9 bases from V and 7 from J, leaving 20 bases between them. This CDR3 is built from 14 residues. Per the germline V gene, CDR1 is SGHRS and CDR2 is YFSETQ.

The genes are TRBV5-1 and TRBJ2-1, with a possible D match to TRBD2 (7 bases). V dropped 2 bases and J dropped 5 bases, with 14 bases sitting between them. Germline assignment: CDR1 SGHRS and CDR2 YFSETQ. This CDR3 is built from 15 residues. The CDR3 sequence is CASSLGTGTNNEQFF. The CDR3 DNA is TGCGCCAGCAGCTTAGGAACAGGGACTAACAATGAGCAGTTCTTC.

By proportion, this clonotype is medium-sized. The V gene is TRBV24-1, the J gene TRBJ2-3; D remains unclear. CDR3 length: 13 residues. Between the trimmed V and J ends, which lost 5 bases and 3 bases, there was a span of 8 bases. Germline CDR1 is KGHDR and CDR2 is SFDVKD. The CDR3 DNA is TGTGCCACCAGTGCGGTGGGGACAGATACGCAGTATTTT. Translating it yields CATSAVGTDTQYF.

In this sample, this clonotype turned up a few times. The chain uses TRBV12-3 or TRBV12-4 and TRBJ2-1; D perhaps matches TRBD2 (6 bases). The CDR3 runs to 15 residues. The V end was cut by 6 bases, the J end by 7 bases, with 19 bases between. The CDR3 DNA reads as TGTGCCAGCAGCCCCGACCCCTTAGCGGTAAATGAGCAGTTCTTC. Amino acid sequence: CASSPDPLAVNEQFF.

The chain has TRBV5-4 and TRBJ2-1, with 8 nucleotides matching TRBD2. This CDR3 has 20 amino acids. Germline CDR1 and CDR2: SGHNT and YYREEE (reference sequence). Trimming took 1 base from V and 0 from J; bases not matched to a gene: 15. In nucleotides, the CDR3 is TGTGCCAGCAGCTTGTTTGGTCTGCGGGGGGCCCTAAGCTCCTACAATGAGCAGTTCTTC. Translating gives CASSLFGLRGALSSYNEQFF. Based on the CDR3 plus reference TRBV5-4 and TRBJ2-1, the full variable domain is ETGVTQSPTHLIKTRGQQVTLRCSSQSGHNTVSWYQQALGQGPQFIFQYYREEENGRGNFPPRFSGLQFPNYSSELNVNALELDDSALYLCASSLFGLRGALSSYNEQFFGPGTRLTVL.

V and J are TRBV12-3 or TRBV12-4 and TRBJ2-7; D may be TRBD1 or TRBD2 (7 bases each). This CDR3 has 15 residues. Trimming removed 6 bases from V and 3 bases from J, with 18 bases in between. This CDR3 is CASSSRGDRHYEQYF. The CDR3 DNA is TGTGCCAGCAGCTCCCGGGGGGACAGACACTACGAGCAGTACTTC.

The chain carries TRBV20-1 and TRBJ2-1; 9 nucleotides line up with TRBD2. The CDR3 covers 15 residues. Trimming took 1 base from V and 2 from J; bases not matched to a gene: 3. Germline-derived CDR1 and CDR2 are DFQATT and SNEGSKA (reference sequence). The CDR3 nucleotides are TGCAGTGCTAGAGGACTAGCGGCCCCCTACAATGAGCAGTTCTTC. Amino acid sequence: CSARGLAAPYNEQFF.

J is TRBJ1-2 and V is TRBV4-2; tentative D call: TRBD1 (5 bases). This CDR3 has 14 amino acids. Germline CDR1 reads LGHNA; CDR2 reads YNFKEQ. Trimming took 4 bases from V and 6 from J, leaving 15 bases between them. CDR3 region: CASSPGKVRDGYTF. As DNA, the CDR3 is TGTGCCAGCAGCCCAGGGAAGGTACGGGATGGCTACACCTTC.

The chain uses TRBV11-2 and TRBJ1-2; tentatively, D is TRBD1 (5 bases). The germline V gene encodes CDR1 SGHAT and CDR2 FQNNGV. V lost 6 bases to trimming and J lost 5 bases, with 19 bases between them. The CDR3 contains 15 residues. The CDR3 loop is CASSEAGGDVYGYTF. CDR3 coding DNA: TGTGCCAGCAGTGAAGCCGGGGGGGATGTTTATGGCTACACCTTC.

The table lists this clonotype with a few counts. This chain links TRBV6-2 or TRBV6-3 with TRBJ2-5; 7 bases are a match to TRBD2. Germline V gene sequence: CDR1 MNHEY, CDR2 SVGEGT. This CDR3 has 16 amino acids. After removal of 4 bases from V and 2 bases from J, the junction contained 10 bases not matched to a gene. The CDR3 spells CASSSNGGYTQETQYF. As DNA, the CDR3 is TGTGCCAGCAGTTCCAACGGGGGGTATACACAAGAGACCCAGTACTTC.

This clonotype was detected only a few times. The J gene is TRBJ1-4, the V gene TRBV18; D unresolved. Germline V gene data show CDR1 as KGHSH and CDR2 as LQKENI. This CDR3 comprises 13 residues. V was pared by 1 base and J by 6 bases, with 6 bases between. The CDR3: CASSPRGDEKLFF. CDR3 DNA: TGTGCCAGCTCACCACGGGGTGATGAAAAACTGTTTTTT.

This clonotype was recorded a few times. The rearrangement links TRBV9 to TRBJ2-3; 9 nucleotides align to TRBD2. CDR1 and CDR2 from the germline V gene are SGDLS and YYNGEE. J gave up 3 bases and V 3 bases, and 8 bases lay outside the gene matches. This CDR3 has 16 amino acids. The CDR3 loop reads CASSAPAGGSTDTQYF. In DNA form, the CDR3 reads TGTGCCAGCAGCGCACCAGCGGGGGGATCTACAGATACGCAGTATTTT.

V is TRBV29-1 and J is TRBJ2-5; D is undetermined. From germline, CDR1 is SQVTM and CDR2 ANQGSEA. The CDR3 contains 12 residues. V was clipped by 2 bases and J by 2 bases, with 6 bases between them. The CDR3 spells CSVEIEQETQYF. CDR3 coding DNA: TGCAGCGTTGAAATAGAGCAAGAGACCCAGTACTTC.

The chain has TRBV2 and TRBJ2-7; D call uncertain. V lost 4 bases, J lost 4 bases, and 20 bases lay in between. The CDR3 is 16 amino acids. The germline V gene encodes CDR1 SNHLY and CDR2 FYNNEI. CDR3 DNA: TGTGCCAGCAGTGTTAGCTCCGTCAGGTCCCTATACGAGCAGTACTTC. It specifies CASSVSSVRSLYEQYF.

The chain links TRBV7-2 to TRBJ2-7; D may be TRBD1 (6 bases). The CDR3 runs 14 residues. V was shortened by 1 base and J by 5 bases, with 12 bases between the two germline ends. CDR1 and CDR2 (germline): SGHTA, FQGNSA. Written as DNA, the CDR3 is TGTGCCAGCAGCTTAGACAGGGTGGCCAACGAGCAGTACTTC. This gives the protein CASSLDRVANEQYF.

The chain links TRBV24-1 to TRBJ2-3; 7 bases are shared with TRBD1. This CDR3 region has 16 residues. The V and J ends lost 0 bases and 1 base, in that order; junction bases with no gene match: 3. The V gene's germline CDR1 is KGHDR and CDR2 SFDVKD. The CDR3 sequence: CATSDLPGQGTDTQYF. The CDR3 DNA is TGTGCCACCAGTGATTTGCCTGGACAGGGCACAGATACGCAGTATTTT.

The V and J genes are TRBV3-1 and TRBJ1-2; 10 positions match TRBD1. The ends lost 5 bases at V and 2 bases at J; junction bases unmatched: 11. Germline V gene lookup returns CDR1 LGHDT and CDR2 YNNKEL (reference sequence). CDR3 length: 17 residues. The CDR3 region is CASSSRFRDRGNYGYTF. The CDR3 DNA follows: TGTGCCAGCAGCTCTCGATTCCGGGACAGGGGAAACTATGGCTACACCTTC.

There are a few counts of this clonotype. The J gene is TRBJ2-7, the V gene TRBV28; TRBD2 aligns across 13 bases. J gave up 3 bases and V 5 bases, and 7 bases lay outside the gene matches. The CDR3 extends over 16 amino acids. Germline assignment: CDR1 MDHEN and CDR2 SYDVKM. The CDR3, as DNA: TGTGCCAGCAGTCCCGCGGGACTAGCGGGAAACTACGAGCAGTACTTC. It encodes CASSPAGLAGNYEQYF.

There are a few counts of this clonotype. The chain links TRBV5-4 to TRBJ1-2; 7 bases align to TRBD1. Germline V CDR1 and CDR2: SGHNT, YYREEE (reference sequence). This CDR3 region has 15 residues. With 4 bases clipped from V and 8 bases from J, the junction kept 14 bases outside the gene matches. DNA of the CDR3: TGTGCCAGCAGCCAGACCCAAACAGGGGCTAGAGGCTACACCTTC. Amino acids: CASSQTQTGARGYTF.

CDR3 region: CASFGGMPYNEQFF. In DNA, the CDR3 is TGTGCCAGCTTCGGGGGGATGCCCTACAATGAGCAGTTCTTC. The V and J genes are TRBV2 and TRBJ2-1; 7 bases align to TRBD2. The CDR3 loop spans 14 amino acids. CDR1 is SNHLY and CDR2 is FYNNEI in the germline V gene. The V gene end was trimmed by 8 bases and the J gene end by 2 bases; junction bases not matched to a gene: 6.

This clonotype was observed a handful of times. The V gene is TRBV3-1, the J gene TRBJ2-1; TRBD1 agrees at 10 bases. This CDR3 spans 16 amino acids. V trimming: 6 bases; J trimming: 2 bases; junction bases outside the gene matches: 7. Germline V CDR1 and CDR2: LGHDT, YNNKEL (reference sequence). The CDR3 is CASSRRDRGPYNEQFF. The CDR3 DNA follows: TGTGCCAGCAGTCGCCGGGACAGGGGTCCCTACAATGAGCAGTTCTTC.

V and J are TRBV29-1 and TRBJ2-1; weak D call: TRBD2 (5 bases). Trimming took off 6 bases at V and 6 bases at J, with 18 bases between the two ends. Germline V gene data show CDR1 as SQVTM and CDR2 as ANQGSEA. The length of the CDR3 is 14 residues. The CDR3 DNA sequence: TGCAGCGTGGCCAAGACTATATCCGGCAATGAGCAGTTCTTC. Protein: CSVAKTISGNEQFF.

This clonotype was seen more than once but under ten times. This chain connects TRBV5-6 to TRBJ2-1; a weak D match, TRBD1 (6 bases). With 3 bases removed from V and 9 bases from J, the gap between germline ends came to 7 bases. Germline V gene sequence: CDR1 SGHDT, CDR2 YYEEEE. The CDR3 has 11 amino acids. As DNA, the CDR3 is TGTGCCAGCAGCTCAGGGGTTGAGCAGTTCTTC. This sequence encodes CASSSGVEQFF.

The chain combines TRBV12-3 or TRBV12-4 with TRBJ1-1; no definite D call. The V and J ends lost 7 bases and 0 bases respectively, with 15 bases between them. There are 15 residues in the CDR3. For the CDR3, the DNA is TGTGCCAGCAAATGGAGGGCTCTCATGAACACTGAAGCTTTCTTT. It codes for CASKWRALMNTEAFF.

At least ten counts were recorded for this clonotype. CDR3 amino acids: CATSGLGQETQYF. The DNA for the CDR3 is TGTGCCACCAGTGGACTAGGCCAGGAGACCCAGTACTTC. The J gene is TRBJ2-5, the V gene TRBV15; 7 bases agree with TRBD2. CDR3 length equals 13 residues. Germline-derived CDR1 and CDR2 are LNHNV and YYDKDF (reference sequence). With 6 bases clipped from V and 5 bases from J, the junction kept 6 bases outside the gene matches. Variable domain in full (rest from reference TRBV15 and TRBJ2-5): DAMVIQNPRYQVTQFGKPVTLSCSQTLNHNVMYWYQQKSSQAPKLLFHYYDKDFNNEADTPDNFQSRRPNTSFCFLDIRSPGLGDTAMYLCATSGLGQETQYFGPGTRLLVL.

This clonotype was recorded many times. This chain connects TRBV12-3 or TRBV12-4 to TRBJ2-7; tentative D call: TRBD1 (5 bases). V was shortened by 10 bases and J by 4 bases, with 11 bases between the two germline ends. This CDR3 has 11 residues. The chain's CDR3 is CATAGPYEQYF. The CDR3 coding sequence is TGTGCCACCGCAGGGCCTTACGAGCAGTACTTC.

This clonotype appeared once. This chain connects TRBV24-1 to TRBJ2-1, with D perhaps matching TRBD1 or TRBD2 (5 bases each). Trimming shortened V by 4 bases and J by 8 bases, and 20 bases separated the two germline ends. The CDR3 totals 16 residues. Germline CDR1 and CDR2: KGHDR and SFDVKD. The CDR3 nucleotides are TGTGCCACCAGTGACAACCCGGGGCCTTCGTCGGATGAGCAGTTCTTC. Amino acids: CATSDNPGPSSDEQFF.

There are a few counts of this clonotype. The chain employs TRBV15 and TRBJ2-5; D is uncertain. V was trimmed by 0 bases and J by 1 base, leaving 6 bases between them. Germline lookup yields CDR1 LNHNV and CDR2 YYDKDF (reference sequence). The CDR3 contains 14 residues. CDR3 coding DNA: TGTGCCACCAGCAGAGATCAGGCCCAAGAGACCCAGTACTTC. This codes for CATSRDQAQETQYF.

The rearrangement links TRBV20-1 to TRBJ2-1; 12 nucleotides agree with TRBD2. Germline V gene data show CDR1 as DFQATT and CDR2 as SNEGSKA (reference sequence). The junction had 3 bases not matched to a gene; V was cut back by 0 bases and J by 6 bases. The CDR3 loop spans 15 amino acids. CDR3 nucleotide sequence: TGCAGTGCTAGAGAGACACTAGCGGGGGGCAATGAGCAGTTCTTC. It translates to CSARETLAGGNEQFF.

The chain has TRBV20-1 and TRBJ2-5; no definite D call. The CDR3 consists of 11 residues. Trimming left V 4 bases short and J 5 bases short, with 8 bases between. Looked up from germline, CDR1 is DFQATT and CDR2 is SNEGSKA (reference sequence). The CDR3 DNA sequence: TGCAGTGCTACGTACGAGGAGACCCAGTACTTC. Its translation is CSATYEETQYF.

V usage is TRBV14 and J usage is TRBJ1-6; D is uncertain. This CDR3 is 20 amino acids long. Trimming took off 4 bases at V and 9 bases at J, with 31 bases between the two ends. Germline CDR1 and CDR2: SGHDN and FVKESK. CDR3 nucleotides: TGTGCCAGCAGCCCAACTTACTTCCCGGGTAGACCCTCGGTCGGTTCACCCCTCCACTTT. Residues: CASSPTYFPGRPSVGSPLHF.